These 17 T cell receptor beta chains share one sample of origin, sequenced in a study of shared clonotypes between healthy human individuals. CD8 cells classed as naive were CD45RO-negative and positively selected for CCR7, excluding terminally differentiated effector memory CD45RA+ cells. Measured with immunoSEQ multiplex PCR; TCRdb has only the in-frame clones, and not every one. This table has about 1,900,000 clones, approximately 94% appearing once. Material for sequencing was naive CD8+ T cells sorted from blood. The receptor set was obtained from a man aged 18 to 35 in good health.

The chain is built from TRBV7-9 and TRBJ2-4, with D tentatively TRBD2 (5 bases). Germline V lookup: CDR1 SEHNR, CDR2 FQNEAQ (reference sequence). The V and J ends lost 5 bases and 8 bases respectively, with 16 bases between them. The CDR3 has 14 residues. The CDR3 DNA reads as TGTGCCAGCAGCGGCGACTATGGCCCAGACATTCAGTACTTC. It specifies CASSGDYGPDIQYF.

The V call is TRBV6-5, the J call TRBJ2-7; the D is unclear. This CDR3 is 11 amino acids long. CDR1 and CDR2 (germline): MNHEY, SVGAGI. V lost 8 bases and J lost 3, with 8 bases in between. CDR3 sequence: CASGFSYEQYF. DNA of the CDR3: TGTGCCAGCGGTTTTAGCTACGAGCAGTACTTC.

The chain joins TRBV11-2 to TRBJ1-2; the match to TRBD1 covers 9 bases. CDR1 and CDR2 from the germline V gene are SGHAT and FQNNGV. V gave up 1 base and J gave up 5 bases; unmatched junction bases: 2. This CDR3 contains 14 residues. CDR3 protein: CASSLGGQGYGYTF. CDR3 coding DNA: TGTGCCAGCAGCTTAGGGGGACAGGGATATGGCTACACCTTC.

The gene calls are TRBV9 and TRBJ2-7, with 7 positions matching TRBD2. The CDR3 runs to 14 residues. The trim removed 5 bases at V and 6 bases at J, leaving 11 bases unmatched. Germline CDR1 reads SGDLS; CDR2 reads YYNGEE. Here the CDR3 DNA reads TGTGCCAGCAGTGAGGGAGGGGAGGGGACCGAGCAGTACTTC. This translates into CASSEGGEGTEQYF.

CDR3 bases: TGTGCCAGCAGTTTATCCCCTTATCAGCCCCAGCATTTT. Protein: CASSLSPYQPQHF. V is TRBV27 and J is TRBJ1-5; no firm D call. In germline, CDR1 is MNHEY, CDR2 SMNVEV (reference sequence). The CDR3 totals 13 residues. Trimming took 0 bases from V and 5 from J, leaving 5 bases between them.

The chain is built from TRBV4-3 and TRBJ1-2; no definite D call. Germline V gene lookup returns CDR1 LGHNA and CDR2 YSLEER. With 4 bases removed from V and 2 bases from J, the gap between germline ends came to 11 bases. The CDR3 totals 14 residues. CDR3 DNA: TGCGCCAGCAGCCCAGCCCAGACGAACTATGGCTACACCTTC. Translation gives CASSPAQTNYGYTF.

The CDR3 reads CASSSNGGEGYTF. In nucleotides, the CDR3 is TGTGCCAGCAGTTCCAACGGGGGTGAGGGCTACACCTTC. The chain joins TRBV27 to TRBJ1-2; possible D gene TRBD1, 5 bases. The germline V gene encodes CDR1 MNHEY and CDR2 SMNVEV (reference sequence). This CDR3 comprises 13 residues. V was shortened by 4 bases and J by 8 bases, with 14 bases between the two germline ends.

The chain links TRBV5-6 to TRBJ2-3, with 9 bases identical to TRBD2. This CDR3 region has 14 residues. Germline V gene lookup returns CDR1 SGHDT and CDR2 YYEEEE. The junction had 2 bases not matched to a gene; V was cut back by 3 bases and J by 3 bases. The chain's CDR3 is CASSSSGNTDTQYF. The CDR3 coding sequence is TGTGCCAGCAGCTCTAGCGGGAATACAGATACGCAGTATTTT.

The gene calls are TRBV7-8 and TRBJ2-5; D is perhaps TRBD1 or TRBD2 (5 bases each). V was shortened by 8 bases and J by 3 bases, with 13 bases between the two germline ends. The CDR3 consists of 13 residues. CDR1 is SGHVS, CDR2 FQNEAQ, per germline. The CDR3 spells CASVQGTEETQYF. DNA of the CDR3: TGTGCCAGCGTACAAGGGACCGAAGAGACCCAGTACTTC.

The rearrangement joins TRBV28 to TRBJ1-2; tentatively, D is TRBD1 (5 bases). V was cut by 6 bases and J by 2 bases, with 13 bases left in between. Germline CDR1 MDHEN, CDR2 SYDVKM. CDR3 length equals 14 residues. CDR3 region: CASSRLGDNYGYTF. Here the CDR3 DNA reads TGTGCCAGCAGCCGCCTTGGGGACAACTATGGCTACACCTTC.

This rearrangement joins TRBV2 to TRBJ1-1, with 9 bases identical to TRBD1. CDR3 length: 14 amino acids. Germline values: CDR1 SNHLY, CDR2 FYNNEI. V was clipped by 6 bases and J by 5 bases; unmatched bases: 7. CDR3 bases: TGTGCCAGCAGGGATGGGACAGGGAGAACTGAAGCTTTCTTT. Protein product: CASRDGTGRTEAFF.

This clone was picked up one time. This chain uses TRBV7-9 with TRBJ2-2; 11 bases match TRBD2. V dropped 1 base and J dropped 4; count of bases not matched to a gene: 11. The CDR3 consists of 19 residues. Germline V gives CDR1 SEHNR, CDR2 FQNEAQ (reference sequence). CDR3 coding DNA: TGTGCCAGCAGCTTAGAAAAGGTGACTAGCGGGGTAACCACCGGGGAGCTGTTTTTT. Amino acid sequence: CASSLEKVTSGVTTGELFF.

In the case of this clone: Other DNA variants within this sample encode the same CDR3. The rearrangement uses TRBV5-1 and TRBJ2-7; D ambiguous. Germline V gives CDR1 SGHRS, CDR2 YFSETQ. Deletions cut 4 bases from V and 0 bases from J, with 11 bases between. This CDR3 is 14 amino acids long. CDR3 region: CASSITTPSYEQYF. The CDR3, as DNA: TGCGCCAGCAGCATAACGACACCCTCCTACGAGCAGTACTTC.

The gene calls are TRBV10-1 and TRBJ2-1; D uncertain. V was pared by 9 bases and J by 5 bases, with 20 bases between. The CDR3 has 15 residues. CDR1 is WNHNN, CDR2 SYGVQD, per germline (reference sequence). The CDR3 region has the DNA TGCGCCAGTTCGGGCGGTACAAGCCTTAACAATGAGCAGTTCTTC. It encodes CASSGGTSLNNEQFF.

The chain combines TRBV5-4 with TRBJ1-1, with a possible D match to TRBD1 (5 bases). Trimming took off 6 bases at V and 4 bases at J, with 16 bases between the two ends. The CDR3 sequence is 14 residues long. Germline loops: CDR1 SGHNT, CDR2 YYREEE (reference sequence). In DNA, the CDR3 is TGTGCCAGCAATCCATTAGGGGCGGGCACTGAAGCTTTCTTT. Its protein is CASNPLGAGTEAFF.

This rearrangement joins TRBV29-1 to TRBJ2-2, with D possibly matching TRBD1 (6 bases). V was trimmed by 5 bases and J by 8 bases, leaving 12 bases between them. The CDR3 is 12 amino acids. From germline, CDR1 is SQVTM and CDR2 ANQGSEA. CDR3 protein: CSVRTVTGELFF. The CDR3 DNA follows: TGCAGCGTTCGGACAGTCACGGGGGAGCTGTTTTTT.

This chain links TRBV7-9 with TRBJ2-2, with D perhaps assigned TRBD1 or TRBD2 (5 bases each). Trimming stripped 4 bases from V and 7 bases from J, with 7 bases between. This CDR3 is 12 amino acids long. Germline CDR1 SEHNR, CDR2 FQNEAQ (reference sequence). The CDR3 region has the DNA TGTGCCAGCAGCTGGGACGGCGGGGAGCTGTTTTTT. It yields the protein CASSWDGGELFF.